This T cell receptor beta chain was recovered during a study of cytomegalovirus exposure and HLA in healthy donors. Germline loops: CDR1 GTSNPN, CDR2 SVGIG (reference sequence). This CDR3 is 12 amino acids long. Trimming took off 8 bases at V and 4 bases at J, with 14 bases between the two ends. The primer mix had 60 Vbeta and 13 Jbeta primers. In the original processing: Later work found approximately 87 million unique TCR beta chains, with roughly 11 million shared. Assay: immunoSEQ multiplex PCR; the TCRdb copy retains only in-frame clones and omits some. The V and J calls and clone size are taken from that table; D and trimming were inferred from the DNA. This table has 180,000 or so clones, about three quarters appearing once.

The material sequenced was PBMCs. This chain uses TRBV30 with TRBJ1-1; TRBD1 might be the D (6 bases). The clonotype originates from a young man in good health and CMV-seronegative. The CDR3 loop is CARRAGVTEAFF. CDR3 in DNA: TGTGCCCGTCGGGCAGGGGTCACTGAAGCTTTCTTT.